One sample yielded the 30 T cell receptor beta chains listed below, sequenced in a study of blood T cell repertoires in COVID-19. Assay: immunoSEQ multiplex PCR; the TCRdb copy retains only in-frame clones and omits some. The table lists 150,000 to 200,000 clones, approximately 91% of them singletons, with 2.1% in the top ten. Input material: peripheral blood. All receptors come from a man between 65 and 79 years old with active or convalescent COVID-19.

V gene TRBV27 combines with J gene TRBJ2-5; maybe TRBD2 (7 bases). Germline assignment: CDR1 MNHEY and CDR2 SMNVEV (reference sequence). Trimming took 4 bases from V and 1 from J, leaving 16 bases between them. The CDR3 has 16 residues. The CDR3 nucleotides read TGTGCCAGCAGTTCTTGGGGGGGCGTACCCCAAGAGACCCAGTACTTC. Translating it yields CASSSWGGVPQETQYF.

The chain combines TRBV28 with TRBJ2-1, with 11 bases identical to TRBD1. In germline, CDR1 is MDHEN, CDR2 SYDVKM. With 5 bases clipped from V and 10 bases from J, the junction kept 7 bases outside the gene matches. There are 14 residues in the CDR3. CDR3 sequence: CASSGTGGIKEQFF. DNA for the CDR3: TGTGCCAGCAGTGGGACAGGGGGAATTAAAGAGCAGTTCTTC.

The chain has TRBV27 and TRBJ2-7; no definite D call. Germline CDR1 and CDR2: MNHEY and SMNVEV (reference sequence). V lost 1 base and J lost 0, with 7 bases in between. The CDR3 spans 14 residues. The CDR3 spells CASSLYPDSYEQYF. In DNA form, the CDR3 reads TGTGCCAGCAGTTTATATCCAGACTCCTACGAGCAGTACTTC.

In the case of this clone: One end of the junction fails to match germline, which may point to a read error. The J gene is TRBJ2-7, the V gene TRBV29-1; 8 bases align to TRBD2. The CDR3 spans 13 residues. CDR1 is SQVTM and CDR2 is ANQGSEA in the germline V gene. CDR3 amino acids: CSVEVREAGERYF. In DNA, the CDR3 is TGCAGCGTTGAAGTAAGAGAAGCGGGGGAGCGGTACTTC.

The chain recombines TRBV28 with TRBJ1-1; the D is unclear. The ends were cut back, 6 bases at V and 0 bases at J, with 8 bases in the middle. The CDR3 is 13 amino acids. Germline CDR1 and CDR2: MDHEN and SYDVKM. The CDR3 sequence is CASSSYMNTEAFF. In DNA, the CDR3 is TGTGCCAGCAGCTCATACATGAACACTGAAGCTTTCTTT. Variable domain in full (rest from reference TRBV28 and TRBJ1-1): DVKVTQSSRYLVKRTGEKVFLECVQDMDHENMFWYRQDPGLGLRLIYFSYDVKMKEKGDIPEGYSVSREKKERFSLILESASTNQTSMYLCASSSYMNTEAFFGQGTRLTVV.

This chain connects TRBV4-3 to TRBJ1-1; D gene unclear. The ends were cut back, 2 bases at V and 0 bases at J, with 13 bases in the middle. The CDR3 length is 16 residues. Per germline, CDR1 LGHNA and CDR2 YSLEER. The CDR3 spells CASSQNTGRLNTEAFF. Here the CDR3 DNA reads TGCGCCAGCAGCCAAAACACCGGGAGATTGAACACTGAAGCTTTCTTT.

For this clone: In the same sample, other DNA sequences code for this CDR3. The chain carries TRBV7-9 and TRBJ2-1, with D possibly TRBD2 on 6 matching bases. Per the germline V gene, CDR1 is SEHNR and CDR2 is FQNEAQ (reference sequence). There are 15 residues in the CDR3. The V gene lost 2 bases and the J gene lost 0 bases, with 8 bases spanning the gap. The CDR3 loop reads CASSLSGSSYNEQFF. Written as DNA, the CDR3 is TGTGCCAGCAGCTTATCCGGGAGCTCCTACAATGAGCAGTTCTTC.

This clone was seen once. The rearrangement links TRBV6-2 or TRBV6-3 to TRBJ1-2, with 9 positions matching TRBD1. From germline, CDR1 is MNHEY and CDR2 SVGEGT. After removal of 2 bases from V and 5 bases from J, the junction contained 6 bases not matched to a gene. CDR3 length equals 15 residues. The CDR3 is CASSYAADRGYGYTF. As DNA, the CDR3 is TGTGCCAGCAGTTACGCCGCCGACAGGGGGTATGGCTACACCTTC.

The V gene is TRBV6-2 or TRBV6-3, the J gene TRBJ1-2; D gene uncertain. This CDR3 is built from 14 residues. Trimming cost V 2 bases and J 4 bases, with 11 bases left between them. Germline-derived CDR1 and CDR2 are MNHEY and SVGEGT. CDR3 sequence (DNA): TGTGCCAGCAGTTACGCGCCCGCTGGCTATGGCTACACCTTC. It specifies CASSYAPAGYGYTF.

V gene TRBV28 combines with J gene TRBJ1-2; 7 bases match TRBD1. The CDR3 is 13 residues long. The germline gives CDR1 MDHEN, CDR2 SYDVKM. Germline trimming cut 4 bases from V and 4 bases from J; bases unmatched to any gene: 3. Written as DNA, the CDR3 is TGTGCCAGCAGTTCACAGGGGATCTATGGCTACACCTTC. Translated: CASSSQGIYGYTF.

This rearrangement joins TRBV2 to TRBJ2-3; 10 bases align to TRBD2. The ends lost 6 bases at V and 4 bases at J; junction bases unmatched: 4. CDR3 length: 14 amino acids. The germline V gene encodes CDR1 SNHLY and CDR2 FYNNEI. The CDR3 region is CASRASGSSDTQYF. CDR3 nucleotide sequence: TGTGCCAGCAGGGCTAGCGGGAGTTCAGATACGCAGTATTTT.

The chain is built from TRBV18 and TRBJ1-2; unclear D gene. CDR3 length: 15 amino acids. V was pared by 0 bases and J by 0 bases, with 8 bases between. Germline lookup yields CDR1 KGHSH and CDR2 LQKENI. CDR3 coding DNA: TGTGCCAGCTCACCACCTCCAGGAACTAACTATGGCTACACCTTC. This codes for CASSPPPGTNYGYTF.

The rearrangement links TRBV18 to TRBJ2-1; 9 bases agree with TRBD2. This CDR3 spans 18 amino acids. V lost 3 bases, J lost 4 bases, and 13 bases stayed unmatched. Looked up from germline, CDR1 is KGHSH and CDR2 is LQKENI. The CDR3 DNA sequence: TGTGCCAGCTCACCTCTCAGGGGCGGCAGCGGGGGGTACAATGAGCAGTTCTTC. It encodes CASSPLRGGSGGYNEQFF.

The chain combines TRBV2 with TRBJ2-3; maybe TRBD1 (6 bases). The CDR3 loop spans 14 amino acids. The ends were cut back, 8 bases at V and 4 bases at J, with 16 bases in the middle. Germline V lookup: CDR1 SNHLY, CDR2 FYNNEI. As DNA, the CDR3 is TGTGCCAGCCGTAACAGGGTAGGCCCAGATACGCAGTATTTT. Encoded protein: CASRNRVGPDTQYF.

The chain uses TRBV6-1 and TRBJ1-2, with 8 bases lining up with TRBD1. This CDR3 has 15 amino acids. The germline gives CDR1 MNHNS, CDR2 SASEGT. The V gene end was trimmed by 2 bases and the J gene end by 2 bases; junction bases not matched to a gene: 4. In DNA, the CDR3 is TGTGCCAGCAGTGAACAGGGGGCAGCAAACTATGGCTACACCTTC. Amino acids: CASSEQGAANYGYTF.

The genes are TRBV7-9 and TRBJ1-2; 10 bases agree with TRBD1. The trim removed 2 bases at V and 6 bases at J, leaving 9 bases unmatched. The CDR3 is 16 residues long. Germline-derived CDR1 and CDR2 are SEHNR and FQNEAQ (reference sequence). CDR3: CASSLSAGTGDHGYTF. Here the CDR3 DNA reads TGTGCCAGCAGCTTAAGCGCCGGGACAGGGGACCATGGCTACACCTTC.

The chain recombines TRBV27 with TRBJ2-7; 9 bases agree with TRBD1. The CDR3 is 14 residues long. With V trimmed by 5 bases and J by 6 bases, 8 bases remained unmatched. The germline CDR1 and CDR2 sequences are MNHEY and SMNVEV (reference sequence). In DNA, the CDR3 is TGTGCCAGCAGTCGGGGGGACAGGGTGCCCGAGCAGTACTTC. Translated: CASSRGDRVPEQYF.

The table lists this clone with a count of one. This chain links TRBV30 with TRBJ1-3; TRBD1 is a possible D gene (6 bases). Germline values: CDR1 GTSNPN, CDR2 SVGIG (reference sequence). Trimming stripped 3 bases from V and 4 bases from J, with 19 bases between. CDR3 length: 16 amino acids. CDR3 in DNA: TGTGCCTGGAGCGTCGACAGGCCCACTCTGGGAAACACCATATATTTT. This translates into CAWSVDRPTLGNTIYF.

The rearrangement uses TRBV28 and TRBJ2-3, with 8 bases lining up with TRBD1. V shed 5 bases and J 1 base; nucleotides not matched to a gene: 5. The length of the CDR3 is 15 residues. CDR1 is MDHEN, CDR2 SYDVKM, per germline. The CDR3 nucleotides read TGTGCCAGCAGTAAAATCAGGGGGCGCACAGATACGCAGTATTTT. It is translated as CASSKIRGRTDTQYF. The variable domain in full, with the rest retrieved from reference TRBV28 and TRBJ2-3, is DVKVTQSSRYLVKRTGEKVFLECVQDMDHENMFWYRQDPGLGLRLIYFSYDVKMKEKGDIPEGYSVSREKKERFSLILESASTNQTSMYLCASSKIRGRTDTQYFGPGTRLTVL.

The genes are TRBV15 and TRBJ2-7; 7 bases map to TRBD1. This CDR3 is 14 amino acids long. Trimming at V came to 0 bases and at J to 1 base, leaving 0 bases not matched to a gene. Looked up from germline, CDR1 is LNHNV and CDR2 is YYDKDF (reference sequence). The CDR3 DNA is TGTGCCACCAGCAGAGAGGGACAGTCCTACGAGCAGTACTTC. The encoded protein is CATSREGQSYEQYF. Full variable domain (remainder filled in from reference TRBV15 and TRBJ2-7): DAMVIQNPRYQVTQFGKPVTLSCSQTLNHNVMYWYQQKSSQAPKLLFHYYDKDFNNEADTPDNFQSRRPNTSFCFLDIRSPGLGDTAMYLCATSREGQSYEQYFGPGTRLTVT.

This clone appeared once. The chain employs TRBV6-2 or TRBV6-3 and TRBJ2-3, with a weak D call TRBD2 (6 bases). The V end lost 0 bases, the J end lost 4 bases, and 8 bases lay between the germline ends. Germline V lookup: CDR1 MNHEY, CDR2 SVGEGT. This CDR3 contains 14 residues. CDR3 sequence (DNA): TGTGCCAGCAGTTACTCGACGGGGGCAGATACGCAGTATTTT. Its translation: CASSYSTGADTQYF.

V gene TRBV29-1 combines with J gene TRBJ1-1, with D unresolved. The germline V and J ends were trimmed by 5 bases and 1 base, with 5 bases remaining between them. Germline V gives CDR1 SQVTM, CDR2 ANQGSEA. The CDR3 has 11 residues. The CDR3 coding sequence is TGCAGCGTTCAAAAGAACACTGAAGCTTTCTTT. As protein: CSVQKNTEAFF.

V gene TRBV9 combines with J gene TRBJ1-3; possible D gene TRBD1, 6 bases. The V gene's germline CDR1 is SGDLS and CDR2 YYNGEE. V was cut by 0 bases and J by 9 bases, with 16 bases left in between. This CDR3 is built from 15 residues. The CDR3 nucleotides are TGTGCCAGCAGCGTAGGGGGGCCGACGACAGGCACCATATATTTT. This translates into CASSVGGPTTGTIYF.

The chain joins TRBV27 to TRBJ2-1; 8 bases match TRBD2. CDR3 size: 18 residues. Germline assignment: CDR1 MNHEY and CDR2 SMNVEV (reference sequence). V trimming: 7 bases; J trimming: 6 bases; junction bases outside the gene matches: 20. The CDR3 here is CASNPGYGRAGAGNEQFF. CDR3 nucleotides: TGTGCCAGCAACCCCGGGTACGGGAGGGCCGGGGCGGGCAATGAGCAGTTCTTC.

The chain recombines TRBV7-2 with TRBJ2-1; no definite D call. Looked up from germline, CDR1 is SGHTA and CDR2 is FQGNSA. The CDR3 is made up of 14 amino acids. The germline V and J ends were trimmed by 1 base and 9 bases, with 13 bases remaining between them. The DNA for the CDR3 is TGTGCCAGCAGCTTAGTTGCTATTGGTGGTGAGCAGTTCTTC. Its protein product is CASSLVAIGGEQFF.

This chain connects TRBV7-2 to TRBJ2-7, with TRBD2 matching 11 bases. J was trimmed by 5 bases and V by 1 base; bases with no gene match: 7. The CDR3 has 16 residues. Germline CDR1 and CDR2: SGHTA and FQGNSA. CDR3 DNA: TGTGCCAGCAGCTTAGTCCCTAGCGGGAGGATCCACGAGCAGTACTTC. This sequence encodes CASSLVPSGRIHEQYF.

A note on this clone: The same CDR3 can be traced to other DNA sequences in this sample. This sequence joins TRBV2 and TRBJ2-7; D is ambiguous. V gave up 4 bases and J gave up 3 bases, with 4 bases separating them. CDR1 is SNHLY and CDR2 is FYNNEI in the germline V gene. The CDR3 has 11 residues. The chain's CDR3 is CASSGVYEQYF. Here the CDR3 DNA reads TGTGCCAGCAGTGGAGTCTACGAGCAGTACTTC.

The V gene is TRBV9, the J gene TRBJ2-7; TRBD2 might be the D (6 bases). The CDR3 is 14 residues long. Germline CDR1 reads SGDLS; CDR2 reads YYNGEE. Trimming stripped 2 bases from V and 3 bases from J, with 12 bases between. The CDR3 bases are TGTGCCAGCAGCGTTGACCCGGAGGGCTACGAGCAGTACTTC. It yields the protein CASSVDPEGYEQYF.

This chain uses TRBV7-2 with TRBJ2-7; the D gene is possibly TRBD1 (5 bases). Germline V lookup: CDR1 SGHTA, CDR2 FQGNSA. V dropped 5 bases and J dropped 0 bases, with 20 bases sitting between them. The CDR3 length is 17 residues. The CDR3 spells CASSLNPPADTSYEQYF. The CDR3 coding sequence is TGTGCCAGCAGCCTAAACCCCCCTGCGGACACCTCCTACGAGCAGTACTTC.

The genes are TRBV5-5 and TRBJ2-2; 8 bases are a match to TRBD1. With 1 base clipped from V and 4 bases from J, the junction kept 6 bases outside the gene matches. Germline CDR1 and CDR2: SGHKS and YYEKEE (reference sequence). The CDR3 consists of 16 residues. CDR3 sequence reads: CASSLRQGASTGELFF. CDR3 DNA sequence: TGTGCCAGCAGCTTGAGGCAGGGGGCGAGCACCGGGGAGCTGTTTTTT.